Only a few counts were recorded for the clone carrying this TCR beta chain. The data were taken from a study of identical twins. There are 15 residues in the CDR3. Germline V gene sequence: CDR1 MNHEY, CDR2 SVGEGT. V gave up 0 bases and J gave up 10 bases, with 16 bases separating them. TCRdb analysed the 5' RACE reads with MiXCR anew, one entry per CDR3 protein. The profile shows 300,000 to 400,000 distinct CDR3 sequences, 10% to 15% of them singletons. These data are also associated with another study on yellow fever vaccine responses in identical twins.

The material sequenced was CD8+ T cells sorted from blood. V is TRBV6-2 or TRBV6-3 and J is TRBJ2-1, with D tentatively TRBD2 (7 bases). The clonotype originates from a woman aged 18 to 35 in good health. The CDR3 nucleotides read TGTGCCAGCAGTTACTCGGGGGGGCCGGACCGGGAGCAGTTCTTC. Amino acid sequence: CASSYSGGPDREQFF.